The rows below give T cell receptor beta chains drawn from one sample of a study of CD8 T cells in ankylosing spondylitis. TCRdb analysed the 5' RACE reads with MiXCR anew, one entry per CDR3 protein. This table has about 460,000 distinct CDR3 sequences, 5.3% appearing once. The sample taken for sequencing was blood, either unsorted or a sorted T cell fraction (not recorded which). All receptors come from a male donor with ankylosing spondylitis. Both conserved end residues are part of each CDR3. A D gene is named only where the DNA matches it firmly. Part of the rows lack a size; the others show once, few, many or a class for expanded clones.

j_gene: TRBJ2-1; d_gene: -; v_gene: TRBV7-2; abundance: many; CDR3aa: CASSLAARPSSYNEQFF; CDR3nt: TGTGCCAGCAGCTTAGCGGCCAGGCCTAGCTCCTACAATGAGCAGTTCTTC
j_gene: TRBJ2-3; d_gene: TRBD2; v_gene: TRBV7-8; abundance: many; CDR3aa: CASSSSGGVTSTDTQYF; CDR3nt: TGTGCCAGCAGCTCGAGCGGGGGGGTTACTAGCACAGATACGCAGTATTTT
j_gene: TRBJ2-7; d_gene: TRBD1; v_gene: TRBV28; abundance: -; CDR3aa: CASRETGTTYEQYF; CDR3nt: TGTGCCAGCAGGGAGACAGGGACCACCTACGAGCAGTACTTC
j_gene: TRBJ2-5; d_gene: TRBD1; v_gene: TRBV7-3; abundance: many; CDR3aa: CASSTGTAYQETQYF; CDR3nt: TGTGCCAGCAGCACCGGGACAGCCTACCAAGAGACCCAGTACTTC
j_gene: TRBJ1-1; d_gene: TRBD1; v_gene: TRBV29-1; abundance: many; CDR3aa: CSVGQGATEAFF; CDR3nt: TGCAGCGTGGGACAGGGGGCCACTGAAGCTTTCTTT
j_gene: TRBJ2-6; d_gene: -; v_gene: TRBV18; abundance: -; CDR3aa: CASSRGRFSGANVLTF; CDR3nt: TGTGCCAGCTCTCGAGGACGGTTCTCTGGGGCCAACGTCCTGACTTTC
j_gene: TRBJ1-2; d_gene: -; v_gene: TRBV6-5; abundance: many; CDR3aa: CASSYSIRGANGYTF; CDR3nt: TGTGCCAGCAGTTACTCGATTAGGGGCGCGAATGGCTACACCTTC
j_gene: TRBJ2-1; d_gene: TRBD2; v_gene: TRBV10-3; abundance: many; CDR3aa: CAISVAGGSYNEQFF; CDR3nt: TGTGCCATCAGTGTAGCGGGAGGCTCCTACAATGAGCAGTTCTTC
j_gene: TRBJ2-5; d_gene: -; v_gene: TRBV20-1; abundance: few; CDR3aa: CSARDSQDPLQETQYF; CDR3nt: TGCAGTGCTAGAGATTCACAGGACCCTCTGCAAGAGACCCAGTACTTC
j_gene: TRBJ2-7; d_gene: -; v_gene: TRBV20-1; abundance: many; CDR3aa: CSASDRLSSYEQYF; CDR3nt: TGCAGTGCTTCCGACAGGTTAAGCTCCTACGAGCAGTACTTC
j_gene: TRBJ2-7; d_gene: -; v_gene: TRBV5-1; abundance: many; CDR3aa: CASSRDVGNYEQYF; CDR3nt: TGCGCCAGCAGCCGGGATGTGGGGAACTACGAGCAGTACTTC
j_gene: TRBJ2-3; d_gene: TRBD2; v_gene: TRBV7-2; abundance: -; CDR3aa: CASSRSSGRGDTQYF; CDR3nt: TGTGCCAGCAGCCGTAGTTCCGGGAGGGGAGATACGCAGTATTTT
j_gene: TRBJ2-3; d_gene: -; v_gene: TRBV27; abundance: many; CDR3aa: CATSGYLLNTDTQYF; CDR3nt: TGTGCCACCTCAGGGTACCTCCTAAACACAGATACGCAGTATTTT
j_gene: TRBJ2-5; d_gene: TRBD2; v_gene: TRBV5-4; abundance: many; CDR3aa: CASSLNGWTRGEETQYF; CDR3nt: TGTGCCAGCAGCTTGAATGGCTGGACTAGAGGGGAAGAGACCCAGTACTTC
j_gene: TRBJ1-6; d_gene: TRBD1; v_gene: TRBV20-1; abundance: many; CDR3aa: CSARDSYSPLHF; CDR3nt: TGCAGTGCACGGGACAGCTATTCACCCCTCCACTTT
j_gene: TRBJ2-3; d_gene: -; v_gene: TRBV25-1; abundance: many; CDR3aa: CASSEYALADTQYF; CDR3nt: TGTGCCAGCAGTGAATACGCACTAGCAGATACGCAGTATTTT
j_gene: TRBJ1-5; d_gene: -; v_gene: TRBV20-1; abundance: many; CDR3aa: CSARAGLTGWQPQHF; CDR3nt: TGCAGTGCTAGAGCGGGGTTGACAGGATGGCAGCCCCAGCATTTT
j_gene: TRBJ2-7; d_gene: -; v_gene: TRBV6-2/TRBV6-3; abundance: few; CDR3aa: CASSPSGEVYEQYF; CDR3nt: TGTGCCAGCAGTCCCTCGGGGGAGGTCTACGAGCAGTACTTC
j_gene: TRBJ2-3; d_gene: TRBD2; v_gene: TRBV30; abundance: few; CDR3aa: CAWSGLAGGPDTQYF; CDR3nt: TGTGCCTGGAGTGGGCTAGCGGGAGGCCCAGATACGCAGTATTTT
j_gene: TRBJ2-5; d_gene: TRBD2; v_gene: TRBV10-3; abundance: many; CDR3aa: CAISDDPGPGGETQYF; CDR3nt: TGTGCCATCAGTGACGACCCGGGACCGGGGGGAGAGACCCAGTACTTC
j_gene: TRBJ2-7; d_gene: -; v_gene: TRBV29-1; abundance: many; CDR3aa: CSVAEGDLIDYEQYF; CDR3nt: TGCAGCGTCGCGGAGGGGGACCTTATTGACTACGAGCAGTACTTC
j_gene: TRBJ2-7; d_gene: -; v_gene: TRBV6-5; abundance: many; CDR3aa: CASSYPKKKTGTYEQYF; CDR3nt: TGTGCCAGCAGTTACCCAAAGAAAAAGACAGGTACCTACGAGCAGTACTTC
j_gene: TRBJ2-3; d_gene: -; v_gene: TRBV15; abundance: -; CDR3aa: CATNRGGSRRDTQYF; CDR3nt: TGTGCCACCAACAGAGGGGGTAGTAGACGAGATACGCAGTATTTT
j_gene: TRBJ2-7; d_gene: -; v_gene: TRBV4-2; abundance: many; CDR3aa: CASSHRTGDEQYF; CDR3nt: TGTGCCAGCAGCCACCGGACTGGCGACGAGCAGTACTTC
j_gene: TRBJ2-5; d_gene: -; v_gene: TRBV7-2; abundance: many; CDR3aa: CASSLGTFPYQETQYF; CDR3nt: TGTGCCAGCAGCTTAGGAACTTTTCCGTACCAAGAGACCCAGTACTTC
j_gene: TRBJ2-7; d_gene: TRBD1; v_gene: TRBV19; abundance: many; CDR3aa: CASSWTGGRYEQYF; CDR3nt: TGTGCCAGTAGTTGGACAGGGGGCAGGTACGAGCAGTACTTC
j_gene: TRBJ1-1; d_gene: -; v_gene: TRBV18; abundance: -; CDR3aa: CASSPPDRVAFF; CDR3nt: TGTGCCAGCTCACCACCGGACCGTGTGGCTTTCTTT
j_gene: TRBJ1-6; d_gene: -; v_gene: TRBV14; abundance: -; CDR3aa: CASSLLQGGMDSPLHF; CDR3nt: TGTGCCAGCAGCCTCTTACAGGGTGGAATGGATTCACCCCTCCACTTT